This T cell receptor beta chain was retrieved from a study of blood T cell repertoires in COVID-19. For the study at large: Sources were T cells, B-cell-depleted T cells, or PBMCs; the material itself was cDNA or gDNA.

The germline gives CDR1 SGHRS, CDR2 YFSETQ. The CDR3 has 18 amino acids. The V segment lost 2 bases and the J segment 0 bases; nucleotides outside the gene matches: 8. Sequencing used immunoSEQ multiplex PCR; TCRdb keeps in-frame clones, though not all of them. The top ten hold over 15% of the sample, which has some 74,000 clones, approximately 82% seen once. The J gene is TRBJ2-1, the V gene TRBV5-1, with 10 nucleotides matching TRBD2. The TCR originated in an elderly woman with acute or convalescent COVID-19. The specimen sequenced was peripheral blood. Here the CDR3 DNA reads TGCGCCAGCAGCTTCGGGACTAGCGCAACGTCCTCCTACAATGAGCAGTTCTTC. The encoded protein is CASSFGTSATSSYNEQFF.